These 2 T cell receptor beta chains share one sample of origin, sequenced in a study of CD8 T cells in Susac syndrome. The authors reverse transcribed roughly 0.5 to 1 ug RNA with random hexamers. TCRdb reanalysed the immunoSEQ multiplex PCR reads using MiXCR and keeps one entry per CDR3 protein. The sample includes some 110,000 distinct CDR3 sequences, 85% to 95% of them seen just once. The sequencing sample was made of CD4+ T cells from PBMCs. The source is a human donor with multiple sclerosis.

This clonotype was counted a single time. The chain carries TRBV28 and TRBJ1-2; D ambiguous. V shed 2 bases and J shed 5 bases, with 15 bases lying between them. The CDR3 is made up of 15 amino acids. The germline CDR1 and CDR2 sequences are MDHEN and SYDVKM. CDR3 in amino acids: CASSLGVGRSYGYTF. The CDR3 coding sequence is TGTGCCAGCAGTTTAGGGGTTGGGCGGAGTTATGGCTACACCTTC.

The rearrangement joins TRBV20-1 to TRBJ2-3; TRBD2 matches 8 bases. The CDR3 is made up of 18 amino acids. Trimming took 0 bases from V and 6 from J; bases not matched to a gene: 17. CDR1 is DFQATT and CDR2 is SNEGSKA in the germline V gene (reference sequence). CDR3 coding DNA: TGCAGTGCTAGAGATCCCTCGGGCGGGGGGATCAGTCGTGATACGCAGTATTTT. Its translation: CSARDPSGGGISRDTQYF.